This entry features one T cell receptor (beta chain) sequence. What it binds is not known. The data were taken from a study of T cells in Graves' hyperthyroidism and ophthalmopathy. Study at large: Blood was drawn when the patient was first diagnosed and still untreated. Points from the study as a whole: Expanded thyroid clonotypes (above 0.001) were mostly also found in blood.

The investigators amplified TCR beta CDR3 regions from RNA transcripts. HTBI primers were the set used in a first-round RT-PCR of the TCR CDR3. A single record per CDR3 protein comes from TCRdb applying MiXCR to the multiplex PCR reads. The data hold hundreds of thousands of distinct CDR3 sequences, with roughly 14% observed a single time. The diagnostic basis comprised clinical symptoms, serum thyroxine and TRAb, thyroid ultrasound and orbital computed tomography. The blood specimen was taken at initial hyperthyroidism diagnosis, before any ophthalmopathy symptoms. The V and J ends lost 2 bases and 3 bases, in that order; junction bases with no gene match: 4. CDR1 is ENHRY and CDR2 is SYGVKD in the germline V gene. The CDR3 is 15 residues long.

The specimen was blood. The V gene is TRBV10-3, the J gene TRBJ2-1; TRBD2 matches 7 bases. This clonotype originated in a woman aged 18-29 years with Graves' hyperthyroidism that later progressed to Graves' ophthalmopathy. This CDR3 reads CAISEGLADYNEQFF. For the CDR3, the DNA is TGTGCCATCAGTGAGGGGCTAGCGGACTACAATGAGCAGTTCTTC.